A single sample gave rise to the 27 T cell receptor beta chains below, sequenced in a study of T cells after yellow fever vaccination. TCRdb processed the 5' RACE reads anew with MiXCR; each CDR3 protein has one entry. The repertoire includes roughly 250,000 distinct CDR3 sequences, about an eighth of them detected once, and approximately 0.49% sits in the top ten. Material: CD4+ T cells sorted from PBMCs, obtained 45 days after the yellow fever booster vaccination. Every receptor here comes from a man aged 30 to 45 who received the YFV17D yellow fever vaccine.

In regard to this clonotype: The junction shows a germline mismatch at one end, possibly a read error. J is TRBJ1-5 and V is TRBV3-1, with TRBD1 matching 10 bases. The CDR3 has 16 residues. Looked up from germline, CDR1 is LGHDT and CDR2 is YNNKEL (reference sequence). The CDR3 protein is CASSLRDRGSNQHQHF. The CDR3 region has the DNA TGTGCCAGCAGCCTACGGGACAGGGGTAGCAATCAGCACCAGCATTTT.

The chain couples TRBV12-3 or TRBV12-4 to TRBJ1-3, with a tentative D call TRBD1 (5 bases). The V and J ends lost 5 bases and 3 bases respectively, with 11 bases between them. The CDR3 totals 14 residues. The CDR3 here is CASSAPGLGNTIYF. For the CDR3, the DNA is TGTGCCAGCAGTGCCCCAGGGCTTGGAAACACCATATATTTT.

In nucleotides, the CDR3 is TGTGCCAGCAGTAGGACTGCTCTCGAGCAGTACTTC. Its protein product is CASSRTALEQYF. V is TRBV28 and J is TRBJ2-7, with D maybe TRBD2 (5 bases). With 5 bases removed from V and 6 bases from J, the gap between germline ends came to 11 bases. CDR1 is MDHEN and CDR2 is SYDVKM in the germline V gene. CDR3 length: 12 residues. Full variable domain (outside the CDR3, taken from reference TRBV28 and TRBJ2-7): DVKVTQSSRYLVKRTGEKVFLECVQDMDHENMFWYRQDPGLGLRLIYFSYDVKMKEKGDIPEGYSVSREKKERFSLILESASTNQTSMYLCASSRTALEQYFGPGTRLTVT.

As concerns this clonotype: Possible read error: a much larger clone is one base away. The chain recombines TRBV29-1 with TRBJ2-5; either TRBD1 or TRBD2 may fit D (7 bases each). This CDR3 is 17 amino acids long. The germline CDR1 and CDR2 sequences are SQVTM and ANQGSEA. The CDR3 DNA reads as TGCAGCGTTCGCCAACAGGGGTTAGGCGGGAGCAGGGAGACCCATTACTTC. It yields the protein CSVRQQGLGGSRETHYF.

This clonotype occurred once. The chain employs TRBV5-1 and TRBJ2-1; 7 nucleotides line up with TRBD1. The ends lost 6 bases at V and 0 bases at J; junction bases unmatched: 6. The CDR3 consists of 15 residues. Germline assignment: CDR1 SGHRS and CDR2 YFSETQ. The CDR3 reads CASTRQGGSYNEQFF. In nucleotides, the CDR3 is TGCGCCAGCACCAGACAGGGTGGCTCCTACAATGAGCAGTTCTTC.

This clonotype appeared a few times. V gene TRBV6-1 combines with J gene TRBJ1-1; TRBD1 might be the D (6 bases). Germline V gene data show CDR1 as MNHNS and CDR2 as SASEGT. The CDR3 length is 14 residues. V lost 5 bases to trimming and J lost 4 bases, with 14 bases between them. CDR3 DNA sequence: TGTGCCAGCAGTCTTAAAGGGGGGGCCACTGAAGCTTTCTTT. This codes for CASSLKGGATEAFF.

The rearrangement links TRBV29-1 to TRBJ2-1; D uncertain. The CDR3 length is 8 residues. V was shortened by 4 bases and J by 9 bases, with 1 base between the two germline ends. CDR1 and CDR2 (germline): SQVTM, ANQGSEA. The chain's CDR3 is CSVVEQFF. The CDR3 DNA reads as TGCAGCGTTGTTGAGCAGTTCTTC.

This clonotype was detected many times. The chain recombines TRBV7-2 with TRBJ2-1; no reliable D call. V was shortened by 2 bases and J by 10 bases, with 18 bases between the two germline ends. From germline, CDR1 is SGHTA and CDR2 FQGNSA. This CDR3 has 15 amino acids. The CDR3 here is CASSLNPDEAREQFF. The DNA of the CDR3 is TGTGCCAGCAGCTTAAACCCTGACGAAGCCCGGGAGCAGTTCTTC.

This clonotype was detected a few times. J is TRBJ2-3 and V is TRBV7-2; D might be TRBD1 or TRBD2, each matching 5 bases. CDR3 size: 16 residues. In germline, CDR1 is SGHTA, CDR2 FQGNSA. With 1 base removed from V and 2 bases from J, the gap between germline ends came to 13 bases. The CDR3 bases are TGTGCCAGCAGCTTAGAGCAAGGGGACCACACAGATACGCAGTATTTT. As protein: CASSLEQGDHTDTQYF. The variable domain in full, completed from reference TRBV7-2 and TRBJ2-3, reads GAGVSQSPSNKVTEKGKDVELRCDPISGHTALYWYRQSLGQGLEFLIYFQGNSAPDKSGLPSDRFSAERTGGSVSTLTIQRTQQEDSAVYLCASSLEQGDHTDTQYFGPGTRLTVL.

The sample holds a few counts of this clonotype. This sequence joins TRBV29-1 and TRBJ2-1; 8 bases align to TRBD1. This CDR3 spans 11 amino acids. Trimming removed 7 bases from V and 10 bases from J; junction bases left unmatched: 6. Per germline, CDR1 SQVTM and CDR2 ANQGSEA. The CDR3 nucleotides read TGCAGCGACGGACAGGGCAGGGAGCAGTTCTTC. It specifies CSDGQGREQFF.

The rearrangement links TRBV10-3 to TRBJ2-5; possible D gene TRBD1, 7 bases. Trimming took off 6 bases at V and 10 bases at J, with 18 bases between the two ends. CDR3 length: 13 amino acids. Germline CDR1 ENHRY, CDR2 SYGVKD. The CDR3 sequence is CAISARQGAGQYF. CDR3 coding DNA: TGTGCCATCAGCGCCCGACAGGGAGCGGGCCAGTACTTC.

This clonotype was seen a handful of times. The chain is built from TRBV12-3 or TRBV12-4 and TRBJ2-2; 8 bases agree with TRBD2. V lost 6 bases, J lost 2 bases, and 5 bases stayed unmatched. This CDR3 is built from 15 residues. CDR3 protein: CASSLREGNTGELFF. The CDR3 nucleotides read TGTGCCAGCAGCCTACGGGAGGGTAACACCGGGGAGCTGTTTTTT.

The chain is built from TRBV28 and TRBJ2-3; D gene ambiguous. Germline lookup yields CDR1 MDHEN and CDR2 SYDVKM. Trimming left V 7 bases short and J 6 bases short, with 11 bases between. There are 12 residues in the CDR3. The CDR3 sequence is CASKGVLDTQYF. The DNA of the CDR3 is TGTGCCAGCAAAGGCGTTTTGGATACGCAGTATTTT.

The rearrangement uses TRBV25-1 and TRBJ2-7; D might be TRBD1 (6 bases). This CDR3 comprises 12 residues. V was clipped by 11 bases and J by 4 bases, with 15 bases between them. CDR1 and CDR2 from the germline V gene are MGHDK and SYGVNS. CDR3 nucleotide sequence: TGTGCCGTCCGGGACAACCTATACGAGCAGTACTTC. This codes for CAVRDNLYEQYF.

This clonotype has at least ten counts. V gene TRBV29-1 combines with J gene TRBJ1-1, with a possible D match to TRBD1 (6 bases). V lost 7 bases, J lost 4 bases, and 13 bases lay in between. Germline V gene lookup returns CDR1 SQVTM and CDR2 ANQGSEA. This CDR3 is built from 12 residues. CDR3: CSGTGFGTEAFF. CDR3 DNA: TGCAGCGGAACAGGGTTTGGCACTGAAGCTTTCTTT.

This sequence joins TRBV7-2 and TRBJ2-7; TRBD1 matches 9 bases. The CDR3 extends over 13 amino acids. CDR1 is SGHTA, CDR2 FQGNSA, per germline. The V and J ends lost 3 bases and 5 bases, in that order; junction bases with no gene match: 2. The CDR3 coding sequence is TGTGCCAGCAGCTTCGGGACAGGGAACGAGCAGTACTTC. Amino acid sequence: CASSFGTGNEQYF.

This clonotype showed up just a few times. The chain couples TRBV5-1 to TRBJ2-7; D is perhaps TRBD1 (5 bases). Trimming cost V 1 base and J 2 bases, with 10 bases left between them. This CDR3 contains 14 residues. Germline V gene lookup returns CDR1 SGHRS and CDR2 YFSETQ. In DNA form, the CDR3 reads TGCGCCAGCAGCTTGTCAGGGATTACCTACGAGCAGTACTTC. It translates to CASSLSGITYEQYF.

The rearrangement joins TRBV10-3 to TRBJ2-1, with TRBD2 matching over 7 bases. CDR1 and CDR2 (germline): ENHRY, SYGVKD. The V gene end was trimmed by 0 bases and the J gene end by 4 bases; junction bases not matched to a gene: 9. The CDR3 runs to 17 residues. The CDR3 DNA follows: TGTGCCATCAGTGAGTCTGAGCGGGGCCAAATTTACAATGAGCAGTTCTTC. Its protein product is CAISESERGQIYNEQFF.

This clonotype was picked up a small number of times. The chain employs TRBV6-1 and TRBJ2-1, with D tentatively TRBD1 (5 bases). V was pared by 7 bases and J by 6 bases, with 13 bases between. Germline loops: CDR1 MNHNS, CDR2 SASEGT. CDR3 length: 13 residues. The CDR3 loop is CASNTGRANEQFF. As DNA, the CDR3 is TGTGCCAGCAATACAGGAAGGGCCAATGAGCAGTTCTTC.

This clonotype was seen ten or more times. V gene TRBV18 combines with J gene TRBJ2-7, with D maybe TRBD1 (6 bases). V was pared by 3 bases and J by 4 bases, with 7 bases between. The V gene's germline CDR1 is KGHSH and CDR2 LQKENI. The CDR3 contains 12 residues. CDR3 region: CASSPRGYEQYF. The CDR3 DNA follows: TGTGCCAGCTCACCCAGGGGTTACGAGCAGTACTTC.

CDR3 DNA sequence: TGTGCCAGCAGCCAACAGGGGTGGACCGGGGAGCTGTTTTTT. Its protein is CASSQQGWTGELFF. V and J are TRBV7-9 and TRBJ2-2; TRBD1 matches at 7 bases. The V gene's germline CDR1 is SEHNR and CDR2 FQNEAQ (reference sequence). Germline trimming cut 5 bases from V and 5 bases from J; bases unmatched to any gene: 5. This CDR3 is 14 amino acids long.

The rearrangement joins TRBV9 to TRBJ1-6; 7 bases are shared with TRBD1. V was pared by 2 bases and J by 6 bases, with 11 bases of the junction left unmatched. Germline-derived CDR1 and CDR2 are SGDLS and YYNGEE. This CDR3 contains 17 residues. Written as DNA, the CDR3 is TGTGCCAGCAGCGTCACGCGGACAGGTGGGGTTAATTCACCCCTCCACTTT. Translating gives CASSVTRTGGVNSPLHF.

There are many counts of this clonotype. The chain carries TRBV6-4 and TRBJ2-3; TRBD2 matches 10 bases. With V trimmed by 7 bases and J by 4 bases, 5 bases remained unmatched. Germline V lookup: CDR1 MRHNA, CDR2 SNTAGT. The length of the CDR3 is 14 residues. This CDR3 reads CASKASGSADTQYF. Written as DNA, the CDR3 is TGTGCCAGCAAGGCTAGCGGGAGTGCAGATACGCAGTATTTT.

The sample holds a few counts of this clonotype. The rearrangement links TRBV29-1 to TRBJ1-1, with 12 bases identical to TRBD1. The CDR3 totals 14 residues. The junction had 5 bases not matched to a gene; V was cut back by 7 bases and J by 2 bases. The germline CDR1 and CDR2 sequences are SQVTM and ANQGSEA. The CDR3 region has the DNA TGCAGCGGTGGGACAGGGGGCGGAAACACTGAAGCTTTCTTT. Protein product: CSGGTGGGNTEAFF. The full variable domain, in which reference TRBV29-1 and TRBJ1-1 provide the parts outside the CDR3, is SAVISQKPSRDICQRGTSLTIQCQVDSQVTMMFWYRQQPGQSLTLIATANQGSEATYESGFVIDKFPISRPNLTFSTLTVSNMSPEDSSIYLCSGGTGGGNTEAFFGQGTRLTVV.

The V and J genes are TRBV4-3 and TRBJ2-2; D is ambiguous. Trimming cost V 2 bases and J 2 bases, with 12 bases left between them. CDR1 and CDR2 from the germline V gene are LGHNA and YSLEER. The CDR3 contains 16 residues. The CDR3 DNA reads TGCGCCAGCAGCCAATCTTCAAACAAAAACACCGGGGAGCTGTTTTTT. Translation: CASSQSSNKNTGELFF.

This clonotype has just a few counts. The J gene is TRBJ2-5, the V gene TRBV7-6, with D possibly TRBD2 on 5 matching bases. Germline loops: CDR1 SGHVS, CDR2 FNYEAQ. The V end was cut by 2 bases, the J end by 5 bases, with 18 bases between. CDR3 length: 16 amino acids. The CDR3 DNA reads TGTGCCAGCAGCTTACGGGATCGTCCGACTGGGGAGACCCAGTACTTC. Translation gives CASSLRDRPTGETQYF.

This clonotype was detected a few times. The V gene is TRBV20-1, the J gene TRBJ2-5, with 7 bases fitting TRBD1. The V segment lost 2 bases and the J segment 4 bases; nucleotides outside the gene matches: 1. This CDR3 comprises 12 residues. Germline assignment: CDR1 DFQATT and CDR2 SNEGSKA (reference sequence). DNA of the CDR3: TGCAGTGCTAGAAACAGGGGAGAGACCCAGTACTTC. This gives the protein CSARNRGETQYF.